The next 30 T cell receptor beta chains were all read from a single sample in a study of early T cells in non-severe SARS-CoV-2 infection. TCRdb redid the calling of the 5' RACE reads with MiXCR, one entry per CDR3 protein. The sample records 65,000 to 95,000 distinct CDR3 sequences, less than 15% being singletons. Sequences were derived from whole blood, sampled at baseline. These TCRs come from an adult who was a healthcare worker with PCR-confirmed SARS-CoV-2 infection or an uninfected control (not recorded which). The donor label of this sample is uncertain.

This clonotype was recorded many times. The CDR3 DNA is TGTGCCAGCTCACCTTCCTTTGTAGGGGAGCTCTCTGGGGCCAACGTCCTGACTTTC. Amino acids: CASSPSFVGELSGANVLTF. The chain combines TRBV18 with TRBJ2-6; D may be TRBD1 or TRBD2 (5 bases each). The CDR3 loop spans 19 amino acids. V was pared by 3 bases and J by 0 bases, with 18 bases between. Germline CDR1 and CDR2: KGHSH and LQKENI.

The chain joins TRBV5-5 to TRBJ2-3, with TRBD1 identical over 9 bases. Germline CDR1 SGHKS, CDR2 YYEKEE (reference sequence). CDR3 length: 16 amino acids. Unmatched junction bases numbered 11, after V lost 4 bases and J lost 5 bases. The CDR3 region is CASSPRGTGYGDTQYF. CDR3 nucleotide sequence: TGTGCCAGCAGCCCACGTGGGACAGGGTATGGAGATACGCAGTATTTT.

Ten or more counts support this clonotype. The chain carries TRBV7-9 and TRBJ2-3; TRBD2 aligns across 9 bases. V lost 8 bases, J lost 5 bases, and 11 bases stayed unmatched. The CDR3 is 15 amino acids. Germline V gives CDR1 SEHNR, CDR2 FQNEAQ (reference sequence). The CDR3 region is CASGRLSGGRDTQYF. In DNA, the CDR3 is TGTGCCAGCGGAAGACTTAGCGGGGGCAGAGATACGCAGTATTTT. Full variable domain (remainder filled in from reference TRBV7-9 and TRBJ2-3): DTGVSQNPRHKITKRGQNVTFRCDPISEHNRLYWYRQTLGQGPEFLTYFQNEAQLEKSRLLSDRFSAERPKGSFSTLEIQRTEQGDSAMYLCASGRLSGGRDTQYFGPGTRLTVL.

Sample share makes this clonotype large. The V call is TRBV27, the J call TRBJ2-4, with 9 bases fitting TRBD1. Looked up from germline, CDR1 is MNHEY and CDR2 is SMNVEV (reference sequence). V shed 5 bases and J 4 bases; nucleotides not matched to a gene: 15. This CDR3 has 18 residues. The CDR3 sequence: CASSPITGGAMQKNIQYF. The CDR3 nucleotides read TGTGCCAGCAGTCCAATTACAGGGGGCGCGATGCAAAAAAACATTCAGTACTTC.

Many counts were recorded for this clonotype. The V call is TRBV4-3, the J call TRBJ1-1; D is perhaps TRBD1 (6 bases). CDR1 is LGHNA and CDR2 is YSLEER in the germline V gene. The V and J ends lost 5 bases and 6 bases respectively, with 19 bases between them. CDR3 length equals 15 residues. The CDR3 nucleotides read TGCGCCAGCAGCGGAGGGGGACGGCGACAACCTGAAGCTTTCTTT. Translation: CASSGGGRRQPEAFF.

This clonotype was observed a few times. The CDR3 sequence is CASRRTGTGNTEAFF. For the CDR3, the DNA is TGTGCCAGCAGGAGGACCGGGACAGGGAACACTGAAGCTTTCTTT. The chain carries TRBV12-3 or TRBV12-4 and TRBJ1-1; the match to TRBD1 covers 8 bases. V dropped 6 bases and J dropped 1; count of bases not matched to a gene: 7. This CDR3 is 15 amino acids long.

There are a few counts of this clonotype. The chain recombines TRBV6-1 with TRBJ2-3; 14 bases line up with TRBD2. CDR1 is MNHNS, CDR2 SASEGT, per germline. The CDR3 extends over 16 amino acids. With V trimmed by 6 bases and J by 3 bases, 5 bases remained unmatched. The DNA for the CDR3 is TGTGCCAGCAGAACCAGACTAGCGGGGGGGACAGATACGCAGTATTTT. It is translated as CASRTRLAGGTDTQYF.

This clonotype was observed a few times. The V call is TRBV4-1, the J call TRBJ1-1; possibly TRBD1 for D (5 bases). The CDR3 extends over 14 amino acids. The germline V gene encodes CDR1 MGHRA and CDR2 YSYEKL. V was shortened by 6 bases and J by 1 base, with 12 bases between the two germline ends. CDR3 coding DNA: TGCGCCAGCAGGGGAGGGGCCGGGAACACTGAAGCTTTCTTT. As protein: CASRGGAGNTEAFF.

This clonotype was seen repeatedly, ten times or more. The genes are TRBV6-4 and TRBJ1-1; 8 positions agree with TRBD1. The V gene's germline CDR1 is MRHNA and CDR2 SNTAGT. CDR3 length: 12 residues. With V trimmed by 9 bases and J by 7 bases, 7 bases remained unmatched. CDR3 sequence reads: CASSDRGSEAFF. The CDR3 DNA reads as TGTGCCAGTAGCGACAGGGGAAGTGAAGCTTTCTTT.

This clonotype was seen ten or more times. The rearrangement joins TRBV7-6 to TRBJ2-3; possibly TRBD2 for D (5 bases). CDR1 is SGHVS, CDR2 FNYEAQ, per germline. V was pared by 7 bases and J by 0 bases, with 11 bases between. CDR3 size: 14 residues. The CDR3 loop is CASTRLSSTDTQYF. CDR3 sequence (DNA): TGTGCCAGCACTCGACTATCAAGCACAGATACGCAGTATTTT.

This clonotype was recorded a few times. This sequence joins TRBV3-1 and TRBJ2-1; TRBD2 is a possible D gene (6 bases). V lost 1 base to trimming and J lost 9 bases, with 13 bases between them. This CDR3 is 14 amino acids long. The germline gives CDR1 LGHDT, CDR2 YNNKEL (reference sequence). The CDR3 here is CASSQASSDLEQFF. The CDR3 nucleotides are TGTGCCAGCAGCCAAGCTTCTAGCGACCTTGAGCAGTTCTTC.

The chain joins TRBV7-3 to TRBJ2-5; D is possibly TRBD2 (7 bases). The CDR3 covers 14 residues. The ends were cut back, 4 bases at V and 3 bases at J, with 12 bases in the middle. Germline CDR1 SGHTA, CDR2 FQGTGA. DNA for the CDR3: TGTGCCAGCAGCTCCGCGGGGGCGGAAGAGACCCAGTACTTC. Encoded protein: CASSSAGAEETQYF.

The V and J genes are TRBV10-3 and TRBJ2-7, with 9 nucleotides matching TRBD1. CDR3 length: 14 amino acids. J lost 4 bases, V lost 4 bases, and 5 bases had no gene match. Germline lookup yields CDR1 ENHRY and CDR2 SYGVKD. In DNA form, the CDR3 reads TGTGCCATCAGTGTAGGGGGACAGGGTTACGAGCAGTACTTC. It yields the protein CAISVGGQGYEQYF.

This clonotype was recorded a few times. J is TRBJ2-7 and V is TRBV6-2 or TRBV6-3; D gene ambiguous. This CDR3 is 12 amino acids long. CDR1 and CDR2 from the germline V gene are MNHEY and SVGEGT. V was cut by 0 bases and J by 5 bases, with 5 bases left in between. The CDR3 spells CASSYSWHEQYF. The CDR3 nucleotides are TGTGCCAGCAGTTACTCGTGGCACGAGCAGTACTTC.

The gene calls are TRBV7-3 and TRBJ2-5; D might be TRBD2 (6 bases). The ends were cut back, 3 bases at V and 1 base at J, with 12 bases in the middle. The CDR3 covers 15 residues. Looked up from germline, CDR1 is SGHTA and CDR2 is FQGTGA. The CDR3 DNA follows: TGTGCCAGCAGCTTTAGCGGACCCCGCCAAGAGACCCAGTACTTC. It is translated as CASSFSGPRQETQYF.

This clonotype was picked up a small number of times. The chain couples TRBV5-1 to TRBJ2-7; no clear D gene. This CDR3 spans 13 amino acids. From germline, CDR1 is SGHRS and CDR2 YFSETQ. V was pared by 5 bases and J by 3 bases, with 12 bases between. CDR3 nucleotides: TGCGCCAGCAGAAGAAGTTCGGACTACGAGCAGTACTTC. Its protein product is CASRRSSDYEQYF.

This clonotype was detected ten times or more. This chain connects TRBV20-1 to TRBJ2-1; D perhaps matches TRBD2 (5 bases). CDR3 length: 15 residues. Germline assignment: CDR1 DFQATT and CDR2 SNEGSKA (reference sequence). V shed 6 bases and J shed 0 bases, with 15 bases lying between them. This CDR3 reads CSAPTKAFSYNEQFF. CDR3 DNA sequence: TGCAGTGCGCCGACTAAAGCGTTCTCCTACAATGAGCAGTTCTTC.

Concerning this clonotype itself: With a much larger clone just one base away, this may be a read error. The chain combines TRBV19 with TRBJ2-6; D gene unclear. Germline loops: CDR1 LNHDA, CDR2 SQIVND (reference sequence). The length of the CDR3 is 16 residues. The CDR3 nucleotides are TGTGCCAGAAGTATGCGGCATTCGCTCGGGGCCAACGTCCTGACTTTC. It codes for CARSMRHSLGANVLTF.

This clonotype was seen a few times. The chain has TRBV7-3 and TRBJ2-1; TRBD2 might be the D (5 bases). This CDR3 region has 15 residues. Germline assignment: CDR1 SGHTA and CDR2 FQGTGA. V was cut by 0 bases and J by 9 bases, with 15 bases left in between. In nucleotides, the CDR3 is TGTGCCAGCAGCTTAACGGAGAACCCTCGGGGTGAGCAGTTCTTC. It yields the protein CASSLTENPRGEQFF.

This clonotype was found a few times. The chain employs TRBV2 and TRBJ1-5; D may be TRBD1 (5 bases). Trimming took 2 bases from V and 8 from J, leaving 13 bases between them. The CDR3 has 14 residues. Germline values: CDR1 SNHLY, CDR2 FYNNEI. The CDR3: CASSEWTGREPQHF. DNA for the CDR3: TGTGCCAGCAGTGAATGGACGGGGCGAGAGCCCCAGCATTTT. Full variable domain (outside the CDR3, taken from reference TRBV2 and TRBJ1-5): EPEVTQTPSHQVTQMGQEVILRCVPISNHLYFYWYRQILGQKVEFLVSFYNNEISEKSEIFDDQFSVERPDGSNFTLKIRSTKLEDSAMYFCASSEWTGREPQHFGDGTRLSIL.

This clonotype has a count of ten or more. The junction and the germline gene differ at one end; a read error may be behind it. The rearrangement uses TRBV20-1 and TRBJ2-3, with 9 bases fitting TRBD2. CDR3 length: 14 residues. Germline CDR1 reads DFQATT; CDR2 reads SNEGSKA (reference sequence). For the CDR3, the DNA is TGCAGTGCTAGTCCAGCGGGGGGCACAGATACGCAGTTTTTT. It is translated as CSASPAGGTDTQFF.

The V gene is TRBV19, the J gene TRBJ1-5; no firm D call. Germline V gene lookup returns CDR1 LNHDA and CDR2 SQIVND (reference sequence). Trimming pared 0 bases from V and 7 bases from J, leaving 7 bases between. This CDR3 comprises 13 residues. DNA for the CDR3: TGTGCCAGTAGTATAGATCTCGCCCAGCCCCAGCATTTT. It encodes CASSIDLAQPQHF.

V gene TRBV20-1 combines with J gene TRBJ2-1; TRBD1 agrees at 9 bases. There are 14 residues in the CDR3. CDR1 DFQATT and CDR2 SNEGSKA come from the germline V gene (reference sequence). Trimming at V came to 4 bases and at J to 3 bases, leaving 4 bases not matched to a gene. CDR3 nucleotides: TGCAGTGCTACCTTGGGACAGGGCTACAATGAGCAGTTCTTC. Amino acid sequence: CSATLGQGYNEQFF.

The chain is built from TRBV5-1 and TRBJ1-2; D gene uncertain. CDR3 size: 13 residues. Trimming cost V 0 bases and J 3 bases, with 6 bases left between them. Germline lookup yields CDR1 SGHRS and CDR2 YFSETQ. For the CDR3, the DNA is TGCGCCAGCAGCTTGGAGGGCGACTATGGCTACACCTTC. This codes for CASSLEGDYGYTF.

The chain is built from TRBV7-2 and TRBJ2-3, with D perhaps TRBD1 (6 bases). The CDR3 length is 14 residues. Between the trimmed V and J ends, which lost 5 bases and 3 bases, there was a span of 12 bases. The germline V gene has CDR1 SGHTA and CDR2 FQGNSA. The CDR3 loop is CASSTYRVTDTQYF. DNA of the CDR3: TGTGCCAGCAGCACCTACAGGGTTACAGATACGCAGTATTTT.

This clonotype appeared a few times. The rearrangement joins TRBV12-3 or TRBV12-4 to TRBJ2-3; D is possibly TRBD1 (6 bases). The CDR3 has 13 amino acids. Deletions cut 7 bases from V and 3 bases from J, with 11 bases between. Written as DNA, the CDR3 is TGTGCCAGCATCTATACAGGGACAGATACGCAGTATTTT. As protein: CASIYTGTDTQYF.

The J gene is TRBJ2-2, the V gene TRBV12-3 or TRBV12-4; D gene unclear. The germline V and J ends were trimmed by 3 bases and 10 bases, with 6 bases remaining between them. This CDR3 comprises 11 residues. For the CDR3, the DNA is TGTGCCAGCAGTTTTCGCCTGGAGCTGTTTTTT. This gives the protein CASSFRLELFF.

This clonotype was seen only a few times. J is TRBJ1-6 and V is TRBV4-1; no reliable D call. Germline assignment: CDR1 MGHRA and CDR2 YSYEKL. CDR3 length: 16 residues. Trimming removed 0 bases at V and 0 bases at J, with 6 bases between. CDR3 bases: TGCGCCAGCAGCCAAGATGATAGCTCCTATAATTCACCCCTCCACTTT. It encodes CASSQDDSSYNSPLHF.

The rearrangement joins TRBV20-1 to TRBJ2-7; the match to TRBD2 covers 13 bases. The germline V gene has CDR1 DFQATT and CDR2 SNEGSKA (reference sequence). The V gene end was trimmed by 6 bases and the J gene end by 7 bases; junction bases not matched to a gene: 3. CDR3 length equals 12 residues. The CDR3 region has the DNA TGCAGTGCGACTAGCGGGGGGCGGGAGCAGTACTTC. This translates into CSATSGGREQYF.

The V and J genes are TRBV9 and TRBJ1-2; D is perhaps TRBD1 (6 bases). Looked up from germline, CDR1 is SGDLS and CDR2 is YYNGEE. The CDR3 runs 14 residues. V was pared by 4 bases and J by 2 bases, with 12 bases between. CDR3 amino acids: CASSPTTGNYGYTF. The CDR3 DNA sequence: TGTGCCAGCAGCCCTACTACAGGGAACTATGGCTACACCTTC.